The 4 T cell receptor beta chains reported below all come from one sample, sequenced in a study of shared clonotypes between healthy human individuals. Positive CCR7 selection of CD45RO-negative cells yielded the naive CD8 cells, and terminally differentiated effector memory CD45RA+ cells were excluded. Measured with immunoSEQ multiplex PCR; TCRdb has only the in-frame clones, and not every one. Counted here are some 1,900,000 clones, about 95% occurring once; the ten biggest clones make up around 1%. Sequenced input: naive CD8+ T cells sorted from blood. The origin of the receptors is a man younger than 35 in good health.

The chain joins TRBV6-5 to TRBJ1-2, with 7 bases aligning to TRBD1. This CDR3 comprises 14 residues. The V gene end was trimmed by 2 bases and the J gene end by 5 bases; junction bases not matched to a gene: 5. CDR1 is MNHEY and CDR2 is SVGAGI in the germline V gene. The CDR3 sequence: CASSYAEQGYGYTF. DNA for the CDR3: TGTGCCAGCAGTTACGCAGAACAGGGGTATGGCTACACCTTC.

The CDR3 protein is CASSPIAGTVEAFF. The CDR3 coding sequence is TGTGCCAGCAGCCCGATCGCTGGGACCGTTGAAGCTTTCTTT. The gene calls are TRBV5-4 and TRBJ1-1, with a tentative D call TRBD1 (5 bases). Germline CDR1 and CDR2: SGHNT and YYREEE (reference sequence). The ends were cut back, 4 bases at V and 7 bases at J, with 17 bases in the middle. The CDR3 runs to 14 residues.

The chain is built from TRBV29-1 and TRBJ2-1; 8 bases map to TRBD1. The V gene's germline CDR1 is SQVTM and CDR2 ANQGSEA. CDR3 length: 16 amino acids. V shed 0 bases, J shed 4 bases, and the junction held 8 bases outside the gene matches. The CDR3 DNA reads as TGCAGCGTTGAAGACCTAACAGGGGGTCCGTACAATGAGCAGTTCTTC. This codes for CSVEDLTGGPYNEQFF.

For this clone: This same CDR3 is encoded by further DNA sequences in the sample. The chain uses TRBV5-6 and TRBJ1-1, with no clear D. The CDR3 runs to 13 residues. The ends were cut back, 1 base at V and 1 base at J, with 5 bases in the middle. The germline V gene encodes CDR1 SGHDT and CDR2 YYEEEE. CDR3 DNA sequence: TGTGCCAGCAGCTTGACGGAGAACACTGAAGCTTTCTTT. It is translated as CASSLTENTEAFF.